This T cell receptor beta chain came from a study of identical twins (dated by TCRdb to the mid-2010s). A note on the overall study: The study deep-sequenced TCR alpha and beta repertoires from monozygotic twins, unrelated adults of various ages and cord blood to test whether fetal clonotypes persist. Replicate twin experiments were performed at different times using different library preparation protocols to rule out contamination.

Preparation of the library involved 5' RACE. The sequencing machine was an Illumina HiSeq 2000. A universal primer binding site was introduced by template switching, and a unique molecular identifier was present in the final cDNA, enabling accurate counting of TCR cDNA molecules. Specific primers in the conserved constant-segment region were used to synthesize first-strand cDNA for TCR alpha and beta chains. To control for contamination, each cDNA library was double barcoded with a SMART-Mk sample barcode plus Illumina barcodes. TruSeq adapter sequences and Illumina sample barcodes were added in two successive PCR steps. The TCR alpha and beta cDNA libraries were sequenced on the Illumina HiSeq platform using custom primers. The authors' pipeline ran thus. Unique molecular identifiers were extracted from raw reads with MiGEC, and CDR3 positions were determined with MiXCR. Recombination models were inferred per individual with the repgenHMM and IGoR tools using an EM algorithm. The analysis of shared clonotypes was done with the tcR package in R, with sharing normalized by the product of cloneset sizes. To study raw recombination free of thymic and clonal selection effects, out-of-frame nonproductive sequences were analyzed. Using fastp at Q25 and MiXCR, TCRdb reprocessed the public reads and kept productive beta chains. Entries that share a CDR3 protein sequence are merged under the most common genes and DNA. TCRdb, not the original authors, processed these V and J calls. The sample yields about 150,000 distinct CDR3 sequences; roughly 3.5% were counted once. Together, the top ten hold around 8.1% of the sample.

This clonotype was picked up many times. Its cognate antigen has yet to be identified. Base qualities are not provided; no much larger clone lies one nucleotide away. Its CDR3 holds 14 amino acids, cysteine through phenylalanine. Just the 42-base CDR3 DNA is kept, in frame starting at base 1. From a lookup of the germline V gene, CDR1 and CDR2 are SGDLS and YYNGEE. Compared with germline, V lacks 4 bases and J lacks 4 bases; bases without a gene match: 5. Points the paper makes about the study in general: In monozygotic twins, out-of-frame TCR alpha sharing was systematically underestimated by recombination models, although the models agreed with sharing between unrelated individuals. Excess twin sharing in beta out-of-frame sequences was weaker because fewer shared sequences lowered the signal-to-noise ratio. Zero-insertion analyses could be partly confounded by invariant T cells such as MAIT and iNKT, though diverse VJ usage argued against such confounding for most clonotypes. Compared with coincidental sharing between unrelated individuals, an excess of low generation-probability sequences was observed among out-of-frame TCR alpha sequences shared between twins. Fewer insertions were carried by abundant cord blood beta clonotypes, a similar but weaker trend appeared in young adult naive repertoires, and no such trend appeared in memory repertoires. Conclusions relied on cross-sectional statistical analysis, since the same donors could not be followed over many years.

Only healthy Caucasian donors were included. Miltenyi CD45RO+ enrichment and human naive T-cell isolation kits were used to isolate memory (CD45RO+) and naive T cells from PBMC. The sequence derives from a man between 18 and 35 years old in good health. This receptor chain uses TRBV9 and TRBJ1-2, with 9 middle bases fitting TRBD1. The sequencing input was memory T cells sorted from blood. The sample's cell subset or site label is to be understood as: CD45RO+ enriched T cells. For the CDR3, the sequence is CASSTGTGTYGYTF. The sequenced DNA: TGTGCCAGCAGCACAGGGACAGGGACCTATGGCTACACCTTC.